This T cell receptor (beta chain) was recorded in a study of PD-1 blockade in mismatch repair-deficient tumors. Study-wide results and limits: Tumor-resident clones, often undetectable pretreatment in blood, expanded then contracted after pembrolizumab.

TCRdb's copy holds only in-frame clones and misses some; the assay was immunoSEQ multiplex PCR. This repertoire shows approximately 130,000 clones, 85% to 90% found once; its top ten account for approximately 13%. From germline, CDR1 is MDHEN and CDR2 SYDVKM. CDR3 length: 14 amino acids. Trimming shortened V by 8 bases and J by 0 bases, and 14 bases separated the two germline ends. On this clone itself: Its antigen is unidentified.

Every patient had mismatch repair deficiency by PCR or immunohistochemistry. Three pembrolizumab responders had their TCRs sequenced. The sequencing used peripheral blood, collected 44 weeks after starting pembrolizumab. The chain employs TRBV28 and TRBJ2-7; no reliable D call. This clonotype originated in an adult with mismatch repair-deficient cancer. The CDR3 DNA is TGTGCCAGCTCAGGCAGCAAGAGCTCCTACGAGCAGTACTTC. Residues: CASSGSKSSYEQYF. Looking up the rest from reference TRBV28 and TRBJ2-7 gives the full variable domain: DVKVTQSSRYLVKRTGEKVFLECVQDMDHENMFWYRQDPGLGLRLIYFSYDVKMKEKGDIPEGYSVSREKKERFSLILESASTNQTSMYLCASSGSKSSYEQYFGPGTRLTVT.